This T cell receptor (beta chain) is drawn from a study of blood T cell repertoires in COVID-19. Overall study context: Material from acute and convalescent COVID-19 was sourced from the United States, Italy and Spain.

CDR1 and CDR2 from the germline V gene are SGHAT and FQNNGV. CDR3 size: 18 residues. J gave up 3 bases and V 5 bases, and 14 bases lay outside the gene matches. TCRdb keeps only in-frame clones here, not all; method: immunoSEQ multiplex PCR. Of some 350,000 clones detected, about 90% appear once; the ten largest clones hold about 5.2%. The study recruited people aged about 18 to 89 years across about 25 US areas. Participant-given clinical history determined each cohort assignment. Two negative PCRs, clearance, or symptom resolution had been documented for recovered Cohort 3 donors. Sequenced sample: PBMCs or T cells enriched from blood (not recorded which). The chain has TRBV11-2 and TRBJ2-3; 10 nucleotides line up with TRBD2. This TCR derives from a young woman who had recovered from COVID-19. The CDR3 bases are TGTGCCAGCAGCCGAGAACACTCAGCGGGGGGGCGGACAGATACGCAGTATTTT. Translating gives CASSREHSAGGRTDTQYF. Using reference TRBV11-2 and TRBJ2-3 for the parts outside the CDR3, the full variable domain is EAGVAQSPRYKIIEKRQSVAFWCNPISGHATLYWYQQILGQGPKLLIQFQNNGVVDDSQLPKDRFSAERLKGVDSTLKIQPAKLEDSAVYLCASSREHSAGGRTDTQYFGPGTRLTVL.